A selection of T cell receptor beta chains follows, all from one sample in a study of beta chain features in type 1 diabetes. The method was immunoSEQ multiplex PCR; TCRdb's version includes in-frame clones alone and lacks a portion of them. The sample holds 500,000 to 850,000 clones, around an eighth seen once. Sequenced sample: naive CD4+ T cells from blood. The source of these receptors is a man aged 18 to 30 with type 1 diabetes. CDR3s include the opening cysteine and the closing phenylalanine or tryptophan. D genes are given only for firm matches. Clone size, where shown, is once, few, many, or a class for clones that have expanded.

>.|.|TRBJ2-7|TRBV9
CASSVDPGVVYEQYF
TGTGCCAGCAGCGTAGACCCAGGGGTAGTCTACGAGCAGTACTTC
>.|few|TRBJ1-1|TRBV5-1
CASSGGENSEAFF
TGCGCCAGCAGCGGAGGGGAGAACTCTGAAGCTTTCTTT
>.|few|TRBJ2-3|TRBV28
CASGLPQGTSPDTQYF
TGTGCCAGCGGATTACCACAGGGAACCTCCCCAGATACGCAGTATTTT
>.|.|TRBJ2-5|TRBV4-2
CASSQREVETQYF
TGTGCCAGCAGCCAAAGGGAAGTGGAGACCCAGTACTTC
>TRBD1|.|TRBJ2-1|TRBV5-1
CASRWTGPDEQFF
TGCGCCAGCAGATGGACAGGGCCGGATGAGCAGTTCTTC
>.|few|TRBJ2-1|TRBV5-1
CASSKDQGNEQFF
TGCGCCAGCAGCAAGGACCAGGGTAATGAGCAGTTCTTC
>.|few|TRBJ2-5|TRBV4-2
CASSQEGLYQETQYF
TGTGCCAGCAGCCAAGAGGGACTGTACCAAGAGACCCAGTACTTC
>.|.|TRBJ2-3|TRBV4-3
CASSQEFADTQYF
TGCGCCAGCAGCCAAGAGTTCGCAGATACGCAGTATTTT
>TRBD1|few|TRBJ2-2|TRBV29-1
CSVETGTVNTGELFF
TGCAGCGTTGAAACCGGGACAGTCAACACCGGGGAGCTGTTTTTT
>.|.|TRBJ1-1|TRBV14
CASSQEKGTEAFF
TGTGCCAGCAGCCAAGAAAAAGGGACTGAAGCTTTCTTT
>.|.|TRBJ1-2|TRBV4-3
CASSQALTGGNRGYTF
TGCGCCAGCAGCCAGGCCCTCACCGGGGGTAACAGAGGCTACACCTTC
>.|few|TRBJ1-1|TRBV20-1
CSANGNTEAFF
TGCAGTGCTAACGGAAACACTGAAGCTTTCTTT
>TRBD1|few|TRBJ2-1|TRBV2
CASIGTGTYNEQFF
TGTGCCAGCATTGGGACAGGGACCTACAATGAGCAGTTCTTC
>.|.|TRBJ2-7|TRBV18
CASSPPGSFEGEQYF
TGTGCCAGCTCACCACCCGGCAGTTTTGAGGGTGAGCAGTACTTC
>.|.|TRBJ2-2|TRBV11-2
CASSLRSQASNTGELFF
TGTGCCAGCAGCTTACGGAGTCAGGCCTCGAACACCGGGGAGCTGTTTTTT
>TRBD1|few|TRBJ1-2|TRBV7-8
CASSPDRGRTNGYTF
TGTGCCAGCAGCCCCGACAGGGGGCGGACGAATGGCTACACCTTC
>.|.|TRBJ1-3|TRBV6-5
CASSSRNTIYF
TGTGCCAGCAGTTCTCGAAACACCATATATTTT
>.|.|TRBJ2-1|TRBV7-9
CASSLEGGANEQFF
TGTGCCAGCAGCTTAGAGGGCGGAGCAAATGAGCAGTTCTTC
>.|.|TRBJ2-7|TRBV30
CAWSVDLMIYEQYF
TGTGCCTGGAGTGTTGACCTTATGATCTACGAGCAGTACTTC
>.|few|TRBJ2-7|TRBV18
CASSPGTLDDEQYF
TGTGCCAGCTCACCAGGGACACTGGATGACGAGCAGTACTTC
>TRBD1|few|TRBJ1-6|TRBV13
CASSFRQGGNSPLHF
TGTGCCAGCAGCTTCCGACAGGGGGGAAATTCACCCCTCCACTTT
>.|.|TRBJ2-1|TRBV5-1
CASSSLDGNSYNEQFF
TGCGCCAGCAGCTCCCTCGACGGGAACTCCTACAATGAGCAGTTCTTC
>TRBD2|.|TRBJ2-3|TRBV9
CASAKGAGGLPITDTQYF
TGTGCCAGCGCCAAAGGGGCGGGGGGACTACCGATCACAGATACGCAGTATTTT
>.|.|TRBJ1-2|TRBV30
CAWRLPDVYGYTF
TGTGCCTGGAGGCTTCCAGACGTCTATGGCTACACCTTC
>.|once|TRBJ2-3|TRBV7-9
CASSSWGRESDTQYF
TGTGCCAGCAGCTCGTGGGGCAGGGAGTCAGATACGCAGTATTTT
>.|.|TRBJ1-1|TRBV4-2
CASRPDTYMNTEAFF
TGTGCCAGCAGACCTGACACGTACATGAACACTGAAGCTTTCTTT
>.|.|TRBJ1-4|TRBV4-1
CASSQNYRSDNEKLFF
TGCGCCAGCAGCCAGAATTACCGTAGTGATAATGAAAAACTGTTTTTT
>.|.|TRBJ1-1|TRBV5-6
CASTQWGTEAFF
TGTGCCAGCACCCAATGGGGCACTGAAGCTTTCTTT
>.|few|TRBJ2-7|TRBV7-9
CASSSDMWGQDYEQYF
TGTGCCAGCAGCTCGGACATGTGGGGGCAAGATTACGAGCAGTACTTC
>.|few|TRBJ1-4|TRBV30
CACQNVAGRGEKLFF
TGTGCCTGTCAAAACGTGGCGGGGAGGGGTGAAAAACTGTTTTTT
>.|.|TRBJ2-2|TRBV12-5
CASGLTGRTGELFF
TGTGCTAGTGGTTTGACGGGAAGGACCGGGGAGCTGTTTTTT
>TRBD2|.|TRBJ2-7|TRBV4-1
CASSPGTSVTYEQYF
TGCGCCAGCAGCCCCGGGACTAGCGTCACCTACGAGCAGTACTTC
>.|few|TRBJ1-1|TRBV6-5
CASSWIGGNTEAFF
TGTGCCAGCAGCTGGATCGGGGGAAACACTGAAGCTTTCTTT
>.|few|TRBJ2-5|TRBV7-9
CASSLGSGETQYF
TGTGCCAGCAGCTTAGGCAGCGGAGAGACCCAGTACTTC
>.|few|TRBJ2-5|TRBV20-1
CSAHQETQYF
TGCAGTGCACACCAAGAGACCCAGTACTTC
>.|.|TRBJ2-3|TRBV7-7
CASSLGGSYTDTQYF
TGTGCTAGCAGCTTAGGTGGCAGTTACACAGATACGCAGTATTTT
>.|few|TRBJ2-3|TRBV30
CACSSRDTDTQYF
TGTGCCTGTTCGAGTAGGGACACAGATACGCAGTATTTT
>TRBD2|.|TRBJ2-7|TRBV30
CACYTSGSYEQYF
TGTGCCTGTTATACTAGCGGATCCTACGAGCAGTACTTC
>.|few|TRBJ1-2|TRBV7-2
CASSFYREDGYTF
TGTGCCAGCAGCTTTTACAGGGAGGATGGCTACACCTTC
>TRBD2|few|TRBJ2-1|TRBV10-3
CAISERAGSGSSYNEQFF
TGTGCCATCAGTGAGCGAGCAGGTAGCGGGAGTTCCTACAATGAGCAGTTCTTC
>.|.|TRBJ2-7|TRBV7-9
CASSVGGTGEQYF
TGTGCCAGCAGCGTCGGAGGGACGGGGGAGCAGTACTTC
>.|few|TRBJ1-2|TRBV28
CASSYFDSYGYTF
TGTGCCAGCAGTTACTTTGACAGCTATGGCTACACCTTC
>TRBD2|few|TRBJ2-1|TRBV7-3
CASSFEAGGHNEQFF
TGTGCCAGCAGCTTTGAAGCGGGGGGGCACAATGAGCAGTTCTTC
>.|.|TRBJ1-4|TRBV15
CATSRTGSTNEKLFF
TGTGCCACCAGCAGGACGGGATCAACTAATGAAAAACTGTTTTTT
>.|.|TRBJ1-5|TRBV2
CASTPQEINQPQHF
TGTGCCAGCACCCCGCAGGAGATTAATCAGCCCCAGCATTTT
>.|few|TRBJ2-4|TRBV6-5
CASSRGAKNIQYF
TGTGCCAGCAGCCGGGGGGCCAAAAACATTCAGTACTTC
>.|.|TRBJ2-7|TRBV29-1
CSAGTDSYEQYF
TGCAGCGCCGGGACGGACTCCTACGAGCAGTACTTC
>.|.|TRBJ1-1|TRBV2
CASSYRRNTEAFF
TGTGCCAGCAGTTACAGGAGAAACACTGAAGCTTTCTTT
>.|.|TRBJ2-6|TRBV7-2
CASSLEGSVFGANVLTF
TGTGCCAGCAGCTTAGAAGGGTCGGTCTTTGGGGCCAACGTCCTGACTTTC
>.|few|TRBJ1-2|TRBV28
CATLLNTGDYGYTF
TGTGCCACCCTCCTTAACACGGGAGACTATGGCTACACCTTC
>.|.|TRBJ2-6|TRBV29-1
CSVEDPTMAGANVLTF
TGCAGCGTTGAAGACCCTACAATGGCTGGGGCCAACGTCCTGACTTTC